This is a list of T cell receptor beta chains from one sample in a study of blood T cell repertoires in COVID-19. Generated by immunoSEQ multiplex PCR, the TCRdb table keeps only in-frame clones and is missing some. Of under 200,000 clones detected, 90% appear once; the ten largest clones hold approximately 0.56%. Material: peripheral blood. Every receptor here comes from a man aged 50 or older with acute or convalescent COVID-19. CDR3s include the opening cysteine and the closing phenylalanine or tryptophan. Rows may omit the clone size; those that give it use once, few, many or a size class.

V gene,J gene,clone size,CDR3 protein
TRBV30,TRBJ1-4,NA,CAWSPGTREKLFF
TRBV18,TRBJ2-3,NA,CASSPGADLGITDTQYF
TRBV9,TRBJ2-5,NA,CASSIGTGARQETQYF
TRBV28,TRBJ2-7,NA,CASRGGAGAIEQYF
TRBV4-2,TRBJ2-7,NA,CASSQGWGERSSYEQYF
TRBV6-5,TRBJ1-1,NA,CASSYGPDRGISEAFF
TRBV11-3,TRBJ2-3,NA,CASSKTSGGGDTQYF
TRBV18,TRBJ2-7,NA,CASSPSGPYEQYF
TRBV13,TRBJ1-2,NA,CASSLGLLGYTF
TRBV18,TRBJ1-3,NA,CASSRQGQGKGNTIYF
TRBV7-2,TRBJ2-2,NA,CASSLDPGVTRELFF
TRBV3-1/TRBV3-2,TRBJ1-1,NA,CASSSGRFRGNTEAFF
TRBV11-2,TRBJ1-2,NA,CASSSGTGLDYGYTF
TRBV2,TRBJ2-2,once,CASRPGLAHTGELFF
TRBV4-2,TRBJ2-1,NA,CASSQVVAGGPRNEQFF
TRBV2,TRBJ1-1,few,CASSSTGLGLEAFF
TRBV5-4,TRBJ1-3,NA,CASSLDLGLGNTIYF
TRBV28,TRBJ1-2,NA,CASSFPTGGGFGYTF
TRBV28,TRBJ2-1,NA,CASSLSGGWRFGSYNEQFF
TRBV5-4,TRBJ1-4,NA,CASSGNRGSNEKLFF
TRBV4-2,TRBJ2-1,NA,CASTQDRSPNNEQFF
TRBV20-1,TRBJ1-2,NA,CSARGGIGYTF